The clone carrying this T cell receptor (beta chain) was detected many times. TCRdb re-called the 5' RACE reads with MiXCR, one entry per CDR3 protein. The table records about 290,000 distinct CDR3 sequences, 15% to 20% of them present only once. The sample belongs to a study of T-cell memory formation after mild COVID-19. V lost 0 bases and J lost 2, with 8 bases in between. The CDR3 loop spans 15 amino acids. The germline gives CDR1 SGHRS, CDR2 YFSETQ. The sample consisted of PBMCs or a T cell subset sorted from them (not recorded which). This receptor was taken from a man younger than 35 who had mild COVID-19 (a few samples of this study predate the infection). Cell type and time point are not known. The chain is built from TRBV5-1 and TRBJ2-2, with D uncertain. The CDR3 reads CASSLVPKNTGELFF. CDR3 bases: TGCGCCAGCAGCTTGGTTCCTAAAAACACCGGGGAGCTGTTTTTT.